This TCR beta chain originates from a study of T cells in Graves' hyperthyroidism and ophthalmopathy (dated by TCRdb to between 2017 and 2020). General notes on the study: Peripheral blood was sampled at the time of initial diagnosis, prior to any treatment. The approximately 95 discovery patients were divided at random into training and test sets in a 7:3 ratio. TCR Vbeta CDR3 sequencing of approximately 140 peripheral blood samples (43 ophthalmopathy, 75 to 85 hyperthyroidism and approximately 17 progressor patients) is reported in the paper. In six Graves' hyperthyroidism patients, the study also compared T-cell repertoires from thyroid tissue with T-cell repertoires from blood. After blood sampling, hyperthyroidism patients were treated with methimazole at a starting dose of 30 mg daily, and ophthalmopathy patients were treated with high-dose intravenous methylprednisolone. To identify TCR V-J signatures that set the groups apart, the researchers used a discovery cohort of 100 patients, made up of around 42 with Graves' ophthalmopathy and some 56 with stable Graves' hyperthyroidism. An independent validation cohort of around 19 hyperthyroidism patients and approximately 15 patients who later progressed to ophthalmopathy tested prospective prediction of ophthalmopathy.

Findings and caveats that apply to the study as a whole: No statistical method was used to fix the sample size in advance, and group allocation was not hidden from the investigators. In validation, the model predicted progression to ophthalmopathy with approximately 70% sensitivity and around 72% specificity, a median of approximately 6.5 months before onset. Most expanded thyroid clonotypes (frequency above 0.001) were also detected in blood, a finding suggesting that blood repertoires may reflect thyroid immune responses. A 13 V-J signature model separated ophthalmopathy from stable hyperthyroidism, with 87.88% sensitivity and 81.08% specificity in cross-validation and 80%/75% in testing.

This clonotype was seen at least ten times. Which antigen it targets is not known. No much larger clonotype is one base removed from it; base qualities were not supplied. TCR beta CDR3 regions were amplified from RNA transcripts. A first-round RT-PCR of the TCR CDR3 used the HTBI primer set with the Qiagen OneStep RT-PCR kit. A second multiplex PCR round built the libraries, followed by size selection and purification. The libraries were sequenced on an Illumina HiSeq2000 using paired-end 100 bp reads. The published analysis was carried out like this. Raw data were processed with SOAPnuke, discarding reads with adapters, uncalled bases, mean Phred below 15, or no exact constant-primer or identifier match. COPE v1.2.5 was used to merge the high-quality paired reads, and each unique nucleotide sequence was defined as a clonotype. MiTCR v1.1 was used to align the clonotypes against IMGT TRBV, TRBD and TRBJ reference segments. The analysis was restricted to V-J combinations with a frequency above 0.0001, which together covered roughly 99% of the repertoires. The TCS score was defined as the ratio of F50 (clonal expansion) to E x V (chaos), calculated using BLOSUM62-based TCRdist between CDR3 peptides within each V-J. Welch's t-statistics and random forest reduced around 510 V-J features to 10 to 15, which were used in a naive Bayes classifier (R e1071). TCRdb cleaned the public reads at Q25 with fastp, built clones with MiXCR and kept in-frame beta chains. One record per CDR3 amino acid sequence lists the most common genes and DNA. In this record, the V and J calls reflect TCRdb's handling and not the investigators' own analysis. In all, the sample holds more than 600,000 distinct CDR3 sequences, and 16% of those were seen once. The ten largest clones take up around 8% of the sample.

Stable Graves' hyperthyroidism was defined as the absence of progression to ophthalmopathy over 18 months of follow-up. Hyperthyroidism patients were aged 18 to 65 years and newly diagnosed, with disease duration of less than 2 months. The study excluded patients with uncontrolled infections, other autoimmune diseases, pregnancy or lactation. Diagnoses relied on clinical symptoms, serum thyroxine and TRAb, thyroid ultrasound and orbital computed tomography. Ficoll-Paque density gradient centrifugation was used to isolate PBMCs from around 10 ml of fresh peripheral blood. Trizol reagent was used to extract total RNA, and RNA quality was then checked on an Agilent 2100 Bioanalyzer. The germline V gene sets CDR1 to KGHSH and CDR2 to LQKENI. Unmatched junction bases come to 7, with V trimmed by 4 bases and J by 6 bases. From the cysteine through the phenylalanine, the CDR3 covers 14 amino acids. The CDR3 DNA has 42 bases and is translated from base 1.

The sample consisted of blood. The sequence links TRBV18 to TRBJ1-1, and 8 bases in between align with TRBD1. The sequence was collected from a man between 18 and 35 years old with Graves' hyperthyroidism. The CDR3 protein is CASSRQGRTPEAFF. The bases read TGTGCCAGCTCACGACAGGGGCGAACCCCTGAAGCTTTCTTT.